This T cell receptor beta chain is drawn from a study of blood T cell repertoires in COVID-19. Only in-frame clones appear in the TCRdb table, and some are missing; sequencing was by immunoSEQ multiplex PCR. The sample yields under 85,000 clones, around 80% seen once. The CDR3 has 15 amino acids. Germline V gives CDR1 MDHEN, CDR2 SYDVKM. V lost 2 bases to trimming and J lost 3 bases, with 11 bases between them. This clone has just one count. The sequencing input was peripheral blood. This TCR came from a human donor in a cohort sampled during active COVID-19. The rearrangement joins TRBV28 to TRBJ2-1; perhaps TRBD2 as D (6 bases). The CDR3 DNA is TGTGCCAGCAGTTTACCGGGACTGGGCTACAATGAGCAGTTCTTC. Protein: CASSLPGLGYNEQFF.